The next 3 T cell receptor beta chains were all read from a single sample in a study of OX40 agonist ivuxolimab in advanced cancers. Data came from immunoSEQ multiplex PCR; TCRdb stores just in-frame clones and leaves some out. There are about 15,000 clones in the sample; about four fifths occur only once, and roughly 15% lies in the top ten. This sample comprised CD4+ or CD8+ T cells sorted from blood, obtained in a trial of the OX40 agonist ivuxolimab. The receptors were sampled from an adult with an advanced solid tumor such as melanoma, head and neck, liver or kidney cancer.

The chain recombines TRBV7-9 with TRBJ2-1; D not certain. The germline V gene encodes CDR1 SEHNR and CDR2 FQNEAQ (reference sequence). V shed 5 bases and J shed 6 bases, with 5 bases lying between them. This CDR3 contains 11 residues. The CDR3 nucleotides read TGTGCCAGCAGCCCGACCAATGAGCAGTTCTTC. This sequence encodes CASSPTNEQFF.

V usage is TRBV27 and J usage is TRBJ2-3; 8 bases agree with TRBD1. Germline CDR1 is MNHEY and CDR2 is SMNVEV (reference sequence). Trimming removed 5 bases from V and 3 bases from J; junction bases left unmatched: 1. The CDR3 covers 13 residues. The CDR3 region is CASSQGATDTQYF. In DNA form, the CDR3 reads TGTGCCAGCAGTCAGGGGGCGACAGATACGCAGTATTTT.

The chain employs TRBV2 and TRBJ2-3, with 9 positions matching TRBD2. This CDR3 has 19 amino acids. The V gene's germline CDR1 is SNHLY and CDR2 FYNNEI. V was clipped by 0 bases and J by 2 bases; unmatched bases: 12. CDR3 protein: CASSEASDSGRYITDTQYF. The DNA for the CDR3 is TGTGCCAGCAGTGAAGCGAGCGACAGCGGGAGGTATATCACAGATACGCAGTATTTT.